A selection of T cell receptor beta chains follows, all from one sample in a study of T cells after yellow fever vaccination. Each CDR3 protein is one row after TCRdb ran MiXCR on the 5' RACE reads. The sample lists 200,000 to 300,000 distinct CDR3 sequences; about 3.5% were seen once. The sample consisted of PBMCs, taken 15 days after the yellow fever booster vaccination. The receptors were sampled from a man aged 18 to 29 who received the YFV17D yellow fever vaccine. Both conserved end residues are part of each CDR3. The D gene is left open where the match is weak. The size field is filled for only some rows; it gives once, few, many or a size class.

>many|TRBV20-1|-|TRBJ1-4
CSASSPGTEKLFF
TGCAGTGCTAGTTCCCCAGGGACCGAAAAACTGTTTTTT
>many|TRBV15|-|TRBJ2-5
CATSRDRGGKTQYF
TGTGCCACCAGCAGAGATAGGGGGGGAAAGACCCAGTACTTC
>-|TRBV18|-|TRBJ2-1
CASSPPVGRINEQFF
TGTGCCAGCTCACCACCGGTAGGCAGGATCAATGAGCAGTTCTTC
>many|TRBV3-1|-|TRBJ1-2
CASSQTGLNYGYTF
TGTGCCAGCAGCCAGACAGGACTAAACTATGGCTACACCTTC
>many|TRBV27|TRBD2|TRBJ2-5
CASSPRTSGGAKTQYF
TGTGCCAGCAGTCCACGGACTAGCGGGGGGGCGAAGACCCAGTACTTC
>many|TRBV7-9|-|TRBJ1-1
CASSLALGGLNTEAFF
TGTGCCAGCAGCTTAGCTCTTGGGGGACTGAACACTGAAGCTTTCTTT
>many|TRBV5-5|TRBD1|TRBJ1-2
CASSYGTGGSYGYTF
TGTGCCAGCAGCTACGGGACAGGGGGCAGCTATGGCTACACCTTC
>many|TRBV7-2|TRBD1|TRBJ1-1
CASRRDRMAGTEAFF
TGTGCCAGCAGACGGGACAGGATGGCCGGGACTGAAGCTTTCTTT
>many|TRBV6-5|-|TRBJ1-2
CASSYAGTGYTF
TGTGCCAGCAGTTACGCGGGGACCGGCTACACCTTC
>many|TRBV5-6|-|TRBJ1-6
CASTLRGESPLHF
TGTGCCAGCACTCTGAGAGGGGAGTCACCCCTCCACTTT
>many|TRBV30|-|TRBJ2-1
CAWSAGSSSYNEQFF
TGTGCCTGGTCTGCGGGCTCTAGCTCCTACAATGAGCAGTTCTTC
>many|TRBV7-7|TRBD2|TRBJ2-3
CASSYAAGGTDTQYF
TGTGCTAGCAGCTACGCAGCGGGGGGCACAGATACGCAGTATTTT
>many|TRBV6-5|-|TRBJ1-2
CASSYSEANYGYTF
TGTGCCAGCAGTTACTCGGAAGCTAACTATGGCTACACCTTC
>many|TRBV7-9|-|TRBJ2-2
CASSPLTRPANTGELFF
TGTGCCAGCAGCCCCTTGACTCGGCCGGCGAACACCGGGGAGCTGTTTTTT
>many|TRBV20-1|TRBD2|TRBJ2-7
CSARASSGYEQYF
TGCAGTGCCCGGGCCTCTAGCGGCTACGAGCAGTACTTC
>many|TRBV7-2|TRBD1|TRBJ1-1
CASSPWTGGNTEAFF
TGTGCCAGCAGCCCGTGGACAGGGGGGAACACTGAAGCTTTCTTT
>-|TRBV4-3|-|TRBJ2-7
CASSQDPSGGYEQYF
TGCGCCAGCAGCCAAGACCCCTCGGGTGGCTACGAGCAGTACTTC
>-|TRBV11-2|-|TRBJ2-3
CASTPRWTDTQYF
TGTGCCAGCACCCCCAGGTGGACAGATACGCAGTATTTT
>many|TRBV9|-|TRBJ1-5
CASSAGPMAAQHF
TGTGCCAGCAGCGCAGGCCCGATGGCCGCCCAGCATTTT
>many|TRBV7-2|-|TRBJ2-1
CASSLIFTYNEQFF
TGTGCCAGCAGCTTAATATTCACCTACAATGAGCAGTTCTTC
>many|TRBV5-6|-|TRBJ2-5
CASSLGLWRGETQYF
TGTGCCAGCAGCTTGGGGCTTTGGAGGGGAGAGACCCAGTACTTC
>many|TRBV12-3/TRBV12-4|-|TRBJ1-2
CASGQNYGYTF
TGTGCCAGCGGACAAAACTATGGCTACACCTTC
>many|TRBV20-1|TRBD1|TRBJ1-5
CSAGRQGRNQPQHF
TGCAGTGCTGGTAGACAGGGCCGAAATCAGCCCCAGCATTTT
>many|TRBV28|TRBD1|TRBJ2-2
CASRTGGAGTGELFF
TGTGCCAGCAGGACAGGGGGCGCGGGCACCGGGGAGCTGTTTTTT
>-|TRBV30|-|TRBJ1-1
CAWGGTEAFF
TGTGCCTGGGGGGGGACTGAAGCTTTCTTT
>many|TRBV6-5|-|TRBJ1-1
CASSYSGTGGTEAFF
TGTGCCAGCAGTTACTCCGGGACGGGAGGGACTGAAGCTTTCTTT
>many|TRBV20-1|-|TRBJ1-2
CSARPRNYGYTF
TGCAGTGCACGGCCTCGGAACTATGGCTACACCTTC
>many|TRBV7-2|TRBD1|TRBJ1-3
CASSSRTGPGNTIYF
TGTGCCAGCAGCTCCAGGACAGGTCCGGGAAACACCATATATTTT
>many|TRBV5-4|TRBD1|TRBJ1-2
CASSWDRGQRGYTF
TGTGCCAGCAGCTGGGACAGGGGGCAACGTGGCTACACCTTC
>many|TRBV18|-|TRBJ2-3
CASSPPRGTDTQYF
TGTGCCAGCTCACCACCCCGGGGCACAGATACGCAGTATTTT
>many|TRBV14|TRBD1|TRBJ2-7
CASSHIGTAGLNEQYF
TGTGCCAGCAGCCATATCGGGACAGCCGGTCTAAACGAGCAGTACTTC
>many|TRBV4-3|TRBD2|TRBJ2-5
CASSQDWSGGATETQYF
TGCGCCAGCAGCCAAGATTGGAGCGGGGGGGCCACAGAGACCCAGTACTTC
>many|TRBV7-3|-|TRBJ1-6
CASSLRQLGADSPLHF
TGTGCCAGCAGCCTAAGGCAGCTGGGGGCTGATTCACCCCTCCACTTT
>many|TRBV18|-|TRBJ1-6
CATGERDNSPLHF
TGTGCCACCGGTGAGAGAGATAATTCACCCCTCCACTTT
>many|TRBV3-1|-|TRBJ2-7
CASTAGQFYEQYF
TGTGCCAGCACCGCGGGACAGTTCTACGAGCAGTACTTC
>many|TRBV7-9|-|TRBJ1-5
CASTLGDQPQHF
TGTGCCAGCACCTTAGGGGATCAGCCCCAGCATTTT
>many|TRBV7-9|-|TRBJ2-1
CASSLGPPLYNEQFF
TGTGCCAGCAGCTTAGGGCCCCCCTTATACAATGAGCAGTTCTTC
>once|TRBV9|-|TRBJ2-4
CASSVGRGTSGGKNIQYF
TGTGCCAGCAGCGTAGGTCGGGGGACGTCGGGCGGTAAAAACATTCAGTACTTC
>-|TRBV5-3|-|TRBJ1-4
CARSLGPNEKLFF
TGTGCCAGAAGCTTGGGTCCAAATGAAAAACTGTTTTTT
>-|TRBV5-1|TRBD1|TRBJ2-2
CASSHDRANTGELFF
TGCGCCAGCAGTCACGACAGGGCTAACACCGGGGAGCTGTTTTTT
>many|TRBV7-2|-|TRBJ2-1
CASSLVGRGQEFF
TGTGCCAGCAGCTTAGTTGGTCGGGGACAAGAGTTCTTC
>many|TRBV12-3/TRBV12-4|-|TRBJ2-2
CASRGGADTGELFF
TGTGCCAGCCGAGGCGGGGCGGACACCGGGGAGCTGTTTTTT
>many|TRBV7-2|-|TRBJ2-3
CASSLASGDGYTQYF
TGTGCCAGCAGCTTAGCATCAGGGGACGGATATACGCAGTATTTT
>many|TRBV9|-|TRBJ2-3
CASSVDRVTDTQYF
TGTGCCAGCAGCGTCGACAGAGTCACAGATACGCAGTATTTT
>many|TRBV5-1|-|TRBJ2-2
CASTIDWNTGELFF
TGCGCCAGCACGATTGACTGGAACACCGGGGAGCTGTTTTTT
>many|TRBV29-1|-|TRBJ2-1
CSVWGRSNEQFF
TGCAGCGTTTGGGGCCGCTCCAATGAGCAGTTCTTC
>many|TRBV20-1|TRBD2|TRBJ2-1
CSAMTSRQFF
TGCAGTGCAATGACTAGCAGGCAGTTCTTC
>many|TRBV27|-|TRBJ1-5
CASSFNSMGNQPQHF
TGTGCCAGCAGTTTTAACAGTATGGGCAATCAGCCCCAGCATTTT
>-|TRBV28|TRBD1|TRBJ2-6
CASSETGQGLVLTF
TGTGCCAGCAGTGAAACCGGACAGGGTTTAGTCCTGACTTTC
>many|TRBV27|-|TRBJ2-7
CASSLPQGRQYF
TGTGCCAGCAGTTTACCCCAGGGTAGGCAGTACTTC